The sequence of this TCR beta chain was determined in a study of T cells in Graves' hyperthyroidism and ophthalmopathy. Notes on the study in general: Most clonotypes expanded in the thyroid (above 0.001) were also present in blood.

Germline CDR1 and CDR2: MNHNS and SASEGT. V lost 2 bases, J lost 3 bases, and 13 bases lay in between. The CDR3 covers 16 residues. Researchers took RNA transcripts and amplified the TCR beta CDR3 regions from them. The TCR CDR3 first-round RT-PCR relied on the HTBI primer set. TCRdb analysed the multiplex PCR reads with MiXCR anew, one entry per CDR3 protein. Of about 500,000 distinct CDR3 sequences in the sample, around 15% were seen once. This clonotype was observed a few times. Its antigen is as yet unknown. Sequencing used blood. J is TRBJ1-4 and V is TRBV6-1; D is uncertain. The source is a woman aged 25 to 39 with Graves' ophthalmopathy. CDR3 DNA sequence: TGTGCCAGCAGTGAATCAAACCTCATGGCTAATGAAAAACTGTTTTTT. It is translated as CASSESNLMANEKLFF.